This TCR beta chain originates from a study of blood T cell repertoires in COVID-19. Study as a whole: Specimens from acute and convalescent COVID-19 originated in the United States, Italy and Spain. T cells, B-cell-depleted T cells, or PBMCs provided the cDNA or gDNA that served as material.

In the authors' methods: How many nucleated cells were present was estimated from reference gene primer amplification. Measured with immunoSEQ multiplex PCR; TCRdb has only the in-frame clones, and not every one. V and J calls and clone size follow that table, whereas D and trimming were derived from the DNA. The table shows some 110,000 clones, with over 75% occurring only once. The CDR3 spans 13 residues. The germline gives CDR1 MGHRA, CDR2 YSYEKL. With 0 bases removed from V and 8 bases from J, the gap between germline ends came to 10 bases. The sample consisted of peripheral blood. The chain uses TRBV4-1 and TRBJ1-1, with a weak D call TRBD1 (6 bases). This TCR was sampled from a human donor with active COVID-19. The donor label of this sample is uncertain. The CDR3 region is CASSQEPDREAFF. CDR3 bases: TGCGCCAGCAGCCAAGAACCGGACAGAGAAGCTTTCTTT.